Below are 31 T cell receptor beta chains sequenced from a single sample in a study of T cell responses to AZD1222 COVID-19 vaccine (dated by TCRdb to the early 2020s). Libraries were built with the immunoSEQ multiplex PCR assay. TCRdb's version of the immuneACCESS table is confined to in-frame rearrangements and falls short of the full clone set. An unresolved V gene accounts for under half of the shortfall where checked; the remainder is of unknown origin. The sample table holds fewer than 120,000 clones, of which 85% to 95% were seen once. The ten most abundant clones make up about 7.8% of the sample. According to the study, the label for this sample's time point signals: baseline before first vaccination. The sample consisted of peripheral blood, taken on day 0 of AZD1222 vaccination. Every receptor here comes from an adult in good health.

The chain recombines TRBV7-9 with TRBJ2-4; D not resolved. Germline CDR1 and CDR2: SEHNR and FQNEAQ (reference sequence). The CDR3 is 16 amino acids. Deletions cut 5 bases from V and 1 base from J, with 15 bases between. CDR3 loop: CASSPGRSQAKNIQYF. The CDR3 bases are TGTGCCAGCAGCCCGGGTCGCAGCCAGGCCAAAAACATTCAGTACTTC.

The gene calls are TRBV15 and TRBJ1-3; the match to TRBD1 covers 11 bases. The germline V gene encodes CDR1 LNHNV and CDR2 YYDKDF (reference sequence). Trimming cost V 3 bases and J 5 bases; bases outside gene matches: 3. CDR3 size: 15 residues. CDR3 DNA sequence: TGTGCCACCAGCAGGGACAGGGGGCTCCGAAACACCATATATTTT. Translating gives CATSRDRGLRNTIYF. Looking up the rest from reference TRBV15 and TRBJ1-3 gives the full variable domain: DAMVIQNPRYQVTQFGKPVTLSCSQTLNHNVMYWYQQKSSQAPKLLFHYYDKDFNNEADTPDNFQSRRPNTSFCFLDIRSPGLGDTAMYLCATSRDRGLRNTIYFGEGSWLTVV.

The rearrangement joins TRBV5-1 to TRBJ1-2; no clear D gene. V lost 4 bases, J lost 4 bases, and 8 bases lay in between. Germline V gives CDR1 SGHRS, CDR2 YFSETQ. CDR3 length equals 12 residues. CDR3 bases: TGCGCCAGCAGCACGGCTAGCTATGGCTACACCTTC. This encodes CASSTASYGYTF.

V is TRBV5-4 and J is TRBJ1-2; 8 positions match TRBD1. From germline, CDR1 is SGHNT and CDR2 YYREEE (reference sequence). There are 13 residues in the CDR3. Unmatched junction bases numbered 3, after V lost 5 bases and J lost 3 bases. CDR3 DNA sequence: TGTGCCAGCAGTCAGACAGGGGACTATGGCTACACCTTC. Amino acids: CASSQTGDYGYTF.

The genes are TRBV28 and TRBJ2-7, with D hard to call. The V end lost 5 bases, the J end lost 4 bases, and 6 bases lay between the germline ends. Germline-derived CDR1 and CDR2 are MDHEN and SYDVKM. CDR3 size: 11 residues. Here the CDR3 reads CASSVRYEQYF. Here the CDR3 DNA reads TGTGCCAGCAGTGTCAGGTACGAGCAGTACTTC.

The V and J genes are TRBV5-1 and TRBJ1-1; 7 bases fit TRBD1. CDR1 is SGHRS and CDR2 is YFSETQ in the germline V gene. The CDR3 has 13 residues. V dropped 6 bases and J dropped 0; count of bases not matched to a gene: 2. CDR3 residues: CASKTGMNTEAFF. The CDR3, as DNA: TGCGCCAGCAAGACAGGGATGAACACTGAAGCTTTCTTT. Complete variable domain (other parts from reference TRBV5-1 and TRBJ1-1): KAGVTQTPRYLIKTRGQQVTLSCSPISGHRSVSWYQQTPGQGLQFLFEYFSETQRNKGNFPGRFSGRQFSNSRSEMNVSTLELGDSALYLCASKTGMNTEAFFGQGTRLTVV.

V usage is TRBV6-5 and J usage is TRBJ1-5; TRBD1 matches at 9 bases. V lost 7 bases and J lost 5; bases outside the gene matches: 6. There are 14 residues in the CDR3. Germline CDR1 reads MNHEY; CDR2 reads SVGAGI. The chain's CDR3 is CASTEGTGHQPQHF. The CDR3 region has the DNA TGTGCCAGCACCGAAGGGACAGGGCATCAGCCCCAGCATTTT.

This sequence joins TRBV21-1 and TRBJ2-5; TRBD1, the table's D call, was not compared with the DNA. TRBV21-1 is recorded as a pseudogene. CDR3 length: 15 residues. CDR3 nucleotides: TGTGCCAGCACTCCAACAGGAGATAGACAAGAGACCCAGTACTTC. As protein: CASTPTGDRQETQYF.

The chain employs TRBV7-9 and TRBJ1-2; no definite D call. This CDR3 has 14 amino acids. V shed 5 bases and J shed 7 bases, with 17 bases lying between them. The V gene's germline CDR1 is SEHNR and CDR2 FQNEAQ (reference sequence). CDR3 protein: CASSPEMSVPGYTF. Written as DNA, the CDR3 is TGTGCCAGCAGCCCCGAGATGTCAGTCCCTGGCTACACCTTC.

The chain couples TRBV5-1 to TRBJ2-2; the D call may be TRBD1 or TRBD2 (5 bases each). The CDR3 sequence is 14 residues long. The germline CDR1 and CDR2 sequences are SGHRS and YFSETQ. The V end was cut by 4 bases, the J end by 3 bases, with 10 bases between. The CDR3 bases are TGCGCCAGCAGCCCAAGGGGAGACACCGGGGAGCTGTTTTTT. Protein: CASSPRGDTGELFF. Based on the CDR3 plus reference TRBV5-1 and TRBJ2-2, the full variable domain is KAGVTQTPRYLIKTRGQQVTLSCSPISGHRSVSWYQQTPGQGLQFLFEYFSETQRNKGNFPGRFSGRQFSNSRSEMNVSTLELGDSALYLCASSPRGDTGELFFGEGSRLTVL.

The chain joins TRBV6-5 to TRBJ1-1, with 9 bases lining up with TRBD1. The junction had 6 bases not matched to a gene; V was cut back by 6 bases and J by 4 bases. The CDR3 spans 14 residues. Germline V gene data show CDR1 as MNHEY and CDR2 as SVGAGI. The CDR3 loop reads CASRGQGRGTEAFF. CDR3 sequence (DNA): TGTGCCAGCAGGGGACAGGGTAGGGGCACTGAAGCTTTCTTT.

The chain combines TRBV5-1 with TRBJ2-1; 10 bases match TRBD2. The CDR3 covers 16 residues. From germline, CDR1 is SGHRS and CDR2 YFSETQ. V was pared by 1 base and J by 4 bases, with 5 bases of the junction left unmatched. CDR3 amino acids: CASSLFLAGVYNEQFF. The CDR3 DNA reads TGCGCCAGCAGCTTGTTCCTAGCGGGGGTATACAATGAGCAGTTCTTC.

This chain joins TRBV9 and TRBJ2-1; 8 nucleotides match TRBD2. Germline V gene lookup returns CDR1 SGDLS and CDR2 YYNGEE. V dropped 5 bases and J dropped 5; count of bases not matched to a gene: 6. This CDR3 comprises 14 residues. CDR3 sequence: CASSVSGADNEQFF. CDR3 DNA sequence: TGTGCCAGCAGTGTTAGCGGGGCGGACAATGAGCAGTTCTTC.

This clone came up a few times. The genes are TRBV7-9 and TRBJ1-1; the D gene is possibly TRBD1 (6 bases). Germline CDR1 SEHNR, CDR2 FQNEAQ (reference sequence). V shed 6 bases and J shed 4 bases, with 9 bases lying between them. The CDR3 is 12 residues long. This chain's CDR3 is CASRTGRTEAFF. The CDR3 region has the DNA TGTGCCAGCAGAACAGGGCGCACTGAAGCTTTCTTT.

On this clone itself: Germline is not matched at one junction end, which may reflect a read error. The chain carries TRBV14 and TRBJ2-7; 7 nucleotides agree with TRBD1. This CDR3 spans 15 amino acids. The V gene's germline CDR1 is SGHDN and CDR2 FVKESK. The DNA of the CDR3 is TGTGCCAGCAGCAAAGACAGGGATTTGTCCTACGAGCAGTACTTC. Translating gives CASSKDRDLSYEQYF. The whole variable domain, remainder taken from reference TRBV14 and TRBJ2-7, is EAGVTQFPSHSVIEKGQTVTLRCDPISGHDNLYWYRRVMGKEIKFLLHFVKESKQDESGMPNNRFLAERTGGTYSTLKVQPAELEDSGVYFCASSKDRDLSYEQYFGPGTRLTVT.

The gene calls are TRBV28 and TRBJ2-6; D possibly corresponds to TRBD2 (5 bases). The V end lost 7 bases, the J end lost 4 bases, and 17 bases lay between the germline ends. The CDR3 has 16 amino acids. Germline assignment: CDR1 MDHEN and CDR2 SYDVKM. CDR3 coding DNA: TGTGCCAGCACCGCGGGTCAGGCCTCCGGGGCCAACGTCCTGACTTTC. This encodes CASTAGQASGANVLTF.

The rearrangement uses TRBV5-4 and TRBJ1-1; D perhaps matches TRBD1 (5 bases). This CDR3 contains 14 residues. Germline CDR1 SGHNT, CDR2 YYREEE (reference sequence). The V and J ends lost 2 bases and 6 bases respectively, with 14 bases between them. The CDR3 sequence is CASSFGGVFAEAFF. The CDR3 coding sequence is TGTGCCAGCAGCTTCGGAGGGGTTTTCGCTGAAGCTTTCTTT.

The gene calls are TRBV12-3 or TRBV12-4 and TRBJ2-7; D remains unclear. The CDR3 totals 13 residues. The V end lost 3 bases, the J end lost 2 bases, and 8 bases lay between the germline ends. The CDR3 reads CASSLRSTYEQYF. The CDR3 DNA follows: TGTGCCAGCAGTTTGAGGTCCACCTACGAGCAGTACTTC.

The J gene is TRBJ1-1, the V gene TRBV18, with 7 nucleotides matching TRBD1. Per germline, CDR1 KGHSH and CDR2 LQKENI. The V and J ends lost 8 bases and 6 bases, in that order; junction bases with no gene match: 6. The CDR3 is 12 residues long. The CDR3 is CASATGSPEAFF. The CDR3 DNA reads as TGTGCCAGCGCGACAGGGTCCCCTGAAGCTTTCTTT.

The CDR3 DNA reads TGTGCCAGCAGCTTAGGTCAGCGGGGGGGCACCTACGAGCAGTACTTC. Amino acids: CASSLGQRGGTYEQYF. The V and J genes are TRBV7-2 and TRBJ2-7, with 10 bases aligning to TRBD2. The germline gives CDR1 SGHTA, CDR2 FQGNSA. The CDR3 has 16 residues. V lost 1 base and J lost 2; bases outside the gene matches: 5.

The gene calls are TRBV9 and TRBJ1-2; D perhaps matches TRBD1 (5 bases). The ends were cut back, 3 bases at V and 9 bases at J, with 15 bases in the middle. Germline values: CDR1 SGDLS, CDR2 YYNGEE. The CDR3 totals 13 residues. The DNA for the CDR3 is TGTGCCAGCAGCGCCGGACAAACGCTAAGCTACACCTTC. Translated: CASSAGQTLSYTF.

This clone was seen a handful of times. CDR3 DNA: TGCGCCAGCAGCCTGTGGGACACCAGCTCTGGAAACACCATATATTTT. Residues: CASSLWDTSSGNTIYF. The V call is TRBV5-1, the J call TRBJ1-3; TRBD1 is a possible D gene (6 bases). Germline loops: CDR1 SGHRS, CDR2 YFSETQ. This CDR3 spans 16 amino acids. The germline V and J ends were trimmed by 4 bases and 0 bases, with 14 bases remaining between them.

The CDR3 protein is CASNFPGGAHGYTF. Written as DNA, the CDR3 is TGTGCCAGCAATTTCCCGGGGGGGGCCCATGGCTACACCTTC. The gene calls are TRBV7-9 and TRBJ1-2; TRBD1 is a possible D gene (6 bases). CDR1 is SEHNR, CDR2 FQNEAQ, per germline (reference sequence). Trimming took 7 bases from V and 6 from J, leaving 18 bases between them. The CDR3 consists of 14 residues. The full variable domain, completed using reference TRBV7-9 and TRBJ1-2, is DTGVSQNPRHKITKRGQNVTFRCDPISEHNRLYWYRQTLGQGPEFLTYFQNEAQLEKSRLLSDRFSAERPKGSFSTLEIQRTEQGDSAMYLCASNFPGGAHGYTFGSGTRLTVV.

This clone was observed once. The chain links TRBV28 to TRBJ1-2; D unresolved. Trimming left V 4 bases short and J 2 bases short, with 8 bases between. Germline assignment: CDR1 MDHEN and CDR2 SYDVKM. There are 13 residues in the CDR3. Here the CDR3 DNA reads TGTGCCAGCAGTTCGACAAGAAACTATGGCTACACCTTC. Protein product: CASSSTRNYGYTF.

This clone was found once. CDR3 in amino acids: CASSLVGNYGYTF. DNA of the CDR3: TGTGCCAGCAGTTTGGTGGGTAACTATGGCTACACCTTC. V and J are TRBV28 and TRBJ1-2; D gene ambiguous. V lost 3 bases and J 1 base, leaving 6 bases between the germline ends. The CDR3 is 13 amino acids. Per germline, CDR1 MDHEN and CDR2 SYDVKM.

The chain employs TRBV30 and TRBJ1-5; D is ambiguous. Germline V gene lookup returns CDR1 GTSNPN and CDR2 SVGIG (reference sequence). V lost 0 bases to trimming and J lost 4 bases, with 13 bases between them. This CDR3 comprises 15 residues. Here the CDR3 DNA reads TGTGCCTGGAGTGTTACTTCCCTGGGAAATCAGCCCCAGCATTTT. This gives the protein CAWSVTSLGNQPQHF.

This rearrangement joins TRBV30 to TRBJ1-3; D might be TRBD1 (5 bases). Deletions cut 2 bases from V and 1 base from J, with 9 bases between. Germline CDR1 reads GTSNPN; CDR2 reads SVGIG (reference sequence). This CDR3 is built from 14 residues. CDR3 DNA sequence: TGTGCCTGGAGTACAGACAGTTCTGGAAACACCATATATTTT. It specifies CAWSTDSSGNTIYF.

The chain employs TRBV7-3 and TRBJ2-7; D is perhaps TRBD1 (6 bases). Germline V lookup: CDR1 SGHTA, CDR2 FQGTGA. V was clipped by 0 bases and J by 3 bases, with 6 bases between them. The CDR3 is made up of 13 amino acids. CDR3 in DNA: TGTGCCAGCAGCTTAACAGGGGGCTACGAGCAGTACTTC. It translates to CASSLTGGYEQYF. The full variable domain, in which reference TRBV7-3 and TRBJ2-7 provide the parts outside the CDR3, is GAGVSQTPSNKVTEKGKYVELRCDPISGHTALYWYRQSLGQGPEFLIYFQGTGAADDSGLPNDRFFAVRPEGSVSTLKIQRTERGDSAVYLCASSLTGGYEQYFGPGTRLTVT.

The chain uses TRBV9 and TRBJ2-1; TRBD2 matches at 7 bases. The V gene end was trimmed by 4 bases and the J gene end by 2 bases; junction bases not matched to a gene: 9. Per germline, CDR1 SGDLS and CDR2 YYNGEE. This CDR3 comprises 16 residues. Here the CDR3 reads CASSTRLADPYNEQFF. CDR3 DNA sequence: TGTGCCAGCAGCACCCGACTAGCAGATCCCTACAATGAGCAGTTCTTC. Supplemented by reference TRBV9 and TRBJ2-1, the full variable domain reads DSGVTQTPKHLITATGQRVTLRCSPRSGDLSVYWYQQSLDQGLQFLIQYYNGEERAKGNILERFSAQQFPDLHSELNLSSLELGDSALYFCASSTRLADPYNEQFFGPGTRLTVL.

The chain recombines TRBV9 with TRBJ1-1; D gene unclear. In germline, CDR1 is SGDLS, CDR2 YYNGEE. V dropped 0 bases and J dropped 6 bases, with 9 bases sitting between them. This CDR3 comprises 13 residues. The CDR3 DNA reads TGTGCCAGCAGCGTAGAGGGTGTGTCTGAAGCTTTCTTT. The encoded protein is CASSVEGVSEAFF.

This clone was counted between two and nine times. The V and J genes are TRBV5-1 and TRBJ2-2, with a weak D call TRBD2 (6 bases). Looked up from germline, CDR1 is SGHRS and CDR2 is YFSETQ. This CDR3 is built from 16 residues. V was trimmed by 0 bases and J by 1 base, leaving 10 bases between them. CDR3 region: CASSLGAGLNTGELFF. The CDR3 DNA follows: TGCGCCAGCAGCTTGGGTGCGGGGTTGAACACCGGGGAGCTGTTTTTT.